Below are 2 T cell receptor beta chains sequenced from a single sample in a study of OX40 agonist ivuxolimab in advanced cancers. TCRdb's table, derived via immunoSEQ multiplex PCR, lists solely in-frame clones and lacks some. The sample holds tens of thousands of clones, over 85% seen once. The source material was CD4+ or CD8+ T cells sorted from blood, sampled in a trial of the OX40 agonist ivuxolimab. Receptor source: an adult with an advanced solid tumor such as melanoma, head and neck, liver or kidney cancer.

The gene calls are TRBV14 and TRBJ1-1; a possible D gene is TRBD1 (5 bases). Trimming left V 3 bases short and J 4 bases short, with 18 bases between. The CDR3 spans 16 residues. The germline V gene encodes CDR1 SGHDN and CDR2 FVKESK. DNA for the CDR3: TGTGCCAGCAGCCAGGGCCTTCCCTCCGGGGGCACTGAAGCTTTCTTT. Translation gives CASSQGLPSGGTEAFF.

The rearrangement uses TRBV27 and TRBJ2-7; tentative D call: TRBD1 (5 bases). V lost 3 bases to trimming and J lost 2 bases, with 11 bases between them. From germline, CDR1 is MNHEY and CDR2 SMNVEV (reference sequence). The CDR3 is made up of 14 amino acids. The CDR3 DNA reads TGTGCCAGCAGTTTGGGGCAGTCGACCTACGAGCAGTACTTC. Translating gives CASSLGQSTYEQYF.